This T cell receptor (beta chain) is from a study of Graves' ophthalmopathy and Graves' hyperthyroidism. This clonotype has more than one count but fewer than ten. Its antigen is as yet unknown. Researchers took RNA transcripts and amplified TCR beta CDR3 regions from them. After a first-round RT-PCR with HTBI primers, a second-round multiplex PCR was run. In TCRdb, the multiplex PCR reads were re-called with MiXCR into one record per CDR3 protein. The sample lists around 1.1 million distinct CDR3 sequences, 35% to 40% occurring once. Study results and caveats: Blood repertoires reportedly contained most expanded thyroid clonotypes above 0.001 frequency.

The sample comprised peripheral blood or thyroid tissue (not recorded which). The clonotype originates from an adult man with Graves' hyperthyroidism.

In DNA, the CDR3 is TGTGCCAGCAGCGTAGGGACAGCGATTTACGAGCAGTACTTC. It is translated as CASSVGTAIYEQYF. This chain joins TRBV9 and TRBJ2-7; possibly TRBD1 for D (6 bases). V gave up 0 bases and J gave up 4 bases, with 11 bases separating them. CDR1 and CDR2 (germline): SGDLS, YYNGEE. The CDR3 runs to 14 residues.